One and the same sample provided the 28 T cell receptor beta chains below, sequenced in a study of Ad26.COV2.S vaccination and SARS-CoV-2 variants. Repertoires were generated with immunoSEQ multiplex PCR, while TCRdb's copy carries only in-frame clones and drops some. Among 400,000 to 500,000 clones listed, 89% were seen once. Documented treatment: 19 received Ad26.COV2.S at low or high dose, single or two shots; roughly five received placebo; per-sample allocation not given. Collection of samples fell on day 63 after the first vaccine or placebo injection. Here the sequenced sample was peripheral blood, taken in a trial of Ad26.COV2.S vaccine versus placebo. The receptors derive from a person between 18 and 60 years old who received the Ad26.COV2.S COVID-19 vaccine or a placebo.

The V gene is TRBV5-4, the J gene TRBJ1-6; unclear D gene. This CDR3 is built from 15 residues. Germline loops: CDR1 SGHNT, CDR2 YYREEE (reference sequence). With 5 bases removed from V and 0 bases from J, the gap between germline ends came to 9 bases. This CDR3 reads CASRLRSSYNSPLHF. CDR3 in DNA: TGTGCCAGCAGACTGAGGAGCTCCTATAATTCACCCCTCCACTTT.

CDR3 DNA sequence: TGTGCCAGCAGCTTGGCAGTGGGGGGTAGAGAGACCCAGTACTTC. Protein: CASSLAVGGRETQYF. The chain employs TRBV5-4 and TRBJ2-5, with D perhaps matching TRBD2 (6 bases). V was pared by 0 bases and J by 4 bases, with 13 bases between. From germline, CDR1 is SGHNT and CDR2 YYREEE (reference sequence). There are 15 residues in the CDR3.

J is TRBJ2-7 and V is TRBV28; 7 bases map to TRBD1. CDR1 and CDR2 (germline): MDHEN, SYDVKM. This CDR3 region has 15 residues. V lost 4 bases to trimming and J lost 4 bases; unmatched junction nucleotides: 10. CDR3 protein: CASSSLTGSGYEQYF. The CDR3, as DNA: TGTGCCAGCAGTTCCCTGACAGGGTCGGGATACGAGCAGTACTTC.

This chain uses TRBV15 with TRBJ1-2, with TRBD1 as a possible D gene (5 bases). The CDR3 sequence is 15 residues long. The V end lost 3 bases, the J end lost 3 bases, and 14 bases lay between the germline ends. Looked up from germline, CDR1 is LNHNV and CDR2 is YYDKDF (reference sequence). The CDR3 DNA reads as TGTGCCACCAGCAGCGACATGGCGGGGGACTATGGCTACACCTTC. The encoded protein is CATSSDMAGDYGYTF.

The rearrangement joins TRBV2 to TRBJ1-1; 7 positions agree with TRBD1. This CDR3 comprises 15 residues. Germline V gives CDR1 SNHLY, CDR2 FYNNEI. V shed 10 bases, J shed 1 base, and the junction held 12 bases outside the gene matches. The CDR3, as DNA: TGTGCCATCAGAAACCAAGGACAGGCGAACACTGAAGCTTTCTTT. It specifies CAIRNQGQANTEAFF.

This clone has just one count. The chain employs TRBV11-2 and TRBJ2-5; TRBD2 matches 7 bases. J gave up 1 base and V 1 base, and 6 bases lay outside the gene matches. CDR3 size: 16 residues. The germline V gene encodes CDR1 SGHAT and CDR2 FQNNGV. CDR3 amino acids: CASSLGRGNLQETQYF. As DNA, the CDR3 is TGTGCCAGCAGCTTAGGGCGGGGGAACCTCCAAGAGACCCAGTACTTC. The full variable domain, in which reference TRBV11-2 and TRBJ2-5 provide the parts outside the CDR3, is EAGVAQSPRYKIIEKRQSVAFWCNPISGHATLYWYQQILGQGPKLLIQFQNNGVVDDSQLPKDRFSAERLKGVDSTLKIQPAKLEDSAVYLCASSLGRGNLQETQYFGPGTRLLVL.

This clone appeared a single time. The chain is built from TRBV7-9 and TRBJ2-7; D unresolved. Germline CDR1 is SEHNR and CDR2 is FQNEAQ (reference sequence). The germline V and J ends were trimmed by 3 bases and 2 bases, with 11 bases remaining between them. The CDR3 covers 14 residues. The CDR3 DNA is TGTGCCAGCAGCTTTTCCTCACAGACCTACGAGCAGTACTTC. This codes for CASSFSSQTYEQYF.

This sequence joins TRBV24-1 and TRBJ1-1; D gene ambiguous. This CDR3 is built from 13 residues. Trimming took off 3 bases at V and 4 bases at J, with 8 bases between the two ends. CDR1 KGHDR and CDR2 SFDVKD come from the germline V gene. CDR3 loop: CATSDPQTTEAFF. In DNA, the CDR3 is TGTGCCACCAGTGATCCCCAGACCACTGAAGCTTTCTTT.

The J gene is TRBJ2-6, the V gene TRBV11-3; D gene ambiguous. The V gene's germline CDR1 is SGHNT and CDR2 YENEEA. The CDR3 spans 15 residues. V lost 7 bases, J lost 4 bases, and 14 bases lay in between. This CDR3 reads CASTPGRPGANVLTF. DNA of the CDR3: TGTGCCAGCACCCCCGGTCGTCCCGGGGCCAACGTCCTGACTTTC.

This chain uses TRBV6-2 or TRBV6-3 with TRBJ2-1; D is unresolved. Germline V gives CDR1 MNHEY, CDR2 SVGEGT. There are 14 residues in the CDR3. The ends were cut back, 4 bases at V and 9 bases at J, with 16 bases in the middle. In DNA, the CDR3 is TGTGCCAGCAGTTCCCGTAGCCCGACGCGTGAGCAGTTCTTC. Residues: CASSSRSPTREQFF.

The rearrangement uses TRBV27 and TRBJ1-5; no definite D call. The length of the CDR3 is 18 residues. Trimming pared 5 bases from V and 0 bases from J, leaving 20 bases between. Germline loops: CDR1 MNHEY, CDR2 SMNVEV (reference sequence). The DNA of the CDR3 is TGTGCCAGCAGTACCCGTCCGCCAGTCTATGATAGCAATCAGCCCCAGCATTTT. This encodes CASSTRPPVYDSNQPQHF.

Of note for this clone: The junction differs from germline at one of its ends, possibly a read error. The chain joins TRBV2 to TRBJ2-1; 8 bases are a match to TRBD2. This CDR3 comprises 15 residues. From germline, CDR1 is SNHLY and CDR2 FYNNEI. CDR3 sequence (DNA): TGTGCCAGCAGTAAAGCGGGAGTTATCGGGAATGAGCAGTTCTTC. Its protein is CASSKAGVIGNEQFF.

The rearrangement joins TRBV4-2 to TRBJ2-3; 9 bases map to TRBD2. Trimming at V came to 4 bases and at J to 2 bases, leaving 13 bases not matched to a gene. From germline, CDR1 is LGHNA and CDR2 YNFKEQ. This CDR3 contains 18 residues. The CDR3, as DNA: TGTGCCAGCAGCCTGAGCGGGGGGCCTTCTTTTTCCACAGATACGCAGTATTTT. The encoded protein is CASSLSGGPSFSTDTQYF.

The rearrangement uses TRBV13 and TRBJ2-3; no reliable D call. From germline, CDR1 is PRHDT and CDR2 FYEKMQ (reference sequence). With 2 bases removed from V and 2 bases from J, the gap between germline ends came to 8 bases. CDR3 length: 14 amino acids. The DNA of the CDR3 is TGTGCCAGCAGCTTACGTGGTCCCACAGATACGCAGTATTTT. Translated: CASSLRGPTDTQYF.

This clone was detected only once. The chain carries TRBV11-2 and TRBJ2-1; TRBD1 might be the D (5 bases). Germline CDR1 is SGHAT and CDR2 is FQNNGV. This CDR3 has 14 amino acids. With 5 bases removed from V and 5 bases from J, the gap between germline ends came to 13 bases. This chain's CDR3 is CASSRSRDNNEQFF. Written as DNA, the CDR3 is TGTGCCAGCAGCCGCTCCAGGGATAACAATGAGCAGTTCTTC.

This clone was detected once. V and J are TRBV6-5 and TRBJ1-5; D remains ambiguous. Germline CDR1 MNHEY, CDR2 SVGAGI. The CDR3 is 13 residues long. Trimming took off 4 bases at V and 7 bases at J, with 11 bases between the two ends. This CDR3 reads CASSWAPRQPQHF. As DNA, the CDR3 is TGTGCCAGCAGTTGGGCCCCGAGGCAGCCCCAGCATTTT.

The chain recombines TRBV7-2 with TRBJ2-3, with 7 bases aligning to TRBD2. Germline-derived CDR1 and CDR2 are SGHTA and FQGNSA. The CDR3 spans 15 residues. After removal of 8 bases from V and 5 bases from J, the junction contained 13 bases not matched to a gene. The CDR3 nucleotides are TGTGCCAGCCGTAGCAATCCAGCGGGGTTAGATACGCAGTATTTT. It translates to CASRSNPAGLDTQYF. The whole variable domain, filled in from reference TRBV7-2 and TRBJ2-3, reads GAGVSQSPSNKVTEKGKDVELRCDPISGHTALYWYRQSLGQGLEFLIYFQGNSAPDKSGLPSDRFSAERTGGSVSTLTIQRTQQEDSAVYLCASRSNPAGLDTQYFGPGTRLTVL.

The chain employs TRBV6-6 and TRBJ1-6; 7 bases agree with TRBD1. Per germline, CDR1 MNHNY and CDR2 SVGAGI (reference sequence). V lost 5 bases to trimming and J lost 7 bases; unmatched junction nucleotides: 2. This CDR3 is 13 amino acids long. The CDR3 region is CASSTDRNSPLHF. The CDR3 DNA sequence: TGTGCCAGCAGTACGGACAGGAATTCACCCCTCCACTTT.

The chain combines TRBV3-1 (or the pseudogene TRBV3-2) with TRBJ2-7; D possibly corresponds to TRBD1 (6 bases). Germline-derived CDR1 and CDR2 are LGHDT and YNNKEL (reference sequence). The length of the CDR3 is 13 residues. The V end was cut by 4 bases, the J end by 5 bases, with 12 bases between. The CDR3 DNA reads TGTGCCAGCAGCCCGGGCCCAGGGGACGAGCAGTACTTC. This sequence encodes CASSPGPGDEQYF.

The rearrangement uses TRBV5-1 and TRBJ2-1; 9 bases are a match to TRBD2. The V segment lost 0 bases and the J segment 6 bases; nucleotides outside the gene matches: 7. CDR1 SGHRS and CDR2 YFSETQ come from the germline V gene. The CDR3 spans 16 residues. CDR3 DNA: TGCGCCAGCAGCTTGGTCGGGCTAGCGGGAAGCAATGAGCAGTTCTTC. Protein product: CASSLVGLAGSNEQFF.

This chain links TRBV4-2 with TRBJ2-3, with TRBD1 identical over 9 bases. The J segment lost 2 bases and the V segment lost 4 bases, leaving 7 bases of the junction unmatched. Germline V gene lookup returns CDR1 LGHNA and CDR2 YNFKEQ. The CDR3 is 16 residues long. CDR3 residues: CASSLMTGGSTDTQYF. CDR3 DNA: TGTGCCAGCAGCCTAATGACAGGGGGGTCCACAGATACGCAGTATTTT.

The genes are TRBV11-3 and TRBJ2-7, with D possibly matching TRBD2 (5 bases). Germline CDR1 and CDR2: SGHNT and YENEEA. Between the trimmed V and J ends, which lost 0 bases and 5 bases, there was a span of 17 bases. This CDR3 is built from 16 residues. Here the CDR3 reads CASSLDGPGIPHEQYV. The CDR3 DNA reads as TGTGCCAGCAGCTTAGATGGGCCGGGAATCCCCCACGAGCAGTACGTC.

The chain has TRBV10-3 and TRBJ1-2; no clear D gene. Deletions cut 0 bases from V and 5 bases from J, with 10 bases between. Germline V gene sequence: CDR1 ENHRY, CDR2 SYGVKD. The CDR3 contains 14 residues. DNA for the CDR3: TGTGCCATCAGTGAGTCCGCACGGGATTATGGCTACACCTTC. It translates to CAISESARDYGYTF.

The chain combines TRBV30 with TRBJ1-1; D gene unclear. CDR1 is GTSNPN, CDR2 SVGIG, per germline (reference sequence). The V and J ends lost 0 bases and 10 bases respectively, with 15 bases between them. The CDR3 runs 13 residues. CDR3 amino acids: CAWSVRAGIGAFF. CDR3 nucleotides: TGTGCCTGGAGTGTAAGGGCCGGAATCGGAGCTTTCTTT.

The chain joins TRBV7-2 to TRBJ2-6; D is ambiguous. The V gene's germline CDR1 is SGHTA and CDR2 FQGNSA. Deletions cut 1 base from V and 2 bases from J, with 6 bases between. CDR3 length equals 15 residues. CDR3 sequence: CASSLVGPGANVLTF. In nucleotides, the CDR3 is TGTGCCAGCAGCTTAGTAGGTCCTGGGGCCAACGTCCTGACTTTC.

This rearrangement joins TRBV2 to TRBJ1-6, with 7 bases aligning to TRBD1. Germline assignment: CDR1 SNHLY and CDR2 FYNNEI. The CDR3 length is 13 residues. J gave up 8 bases and V 8 bases, and 6 bases lay outside the gene matches. The chain's CDR3 is CASSGTVYSPLHF. The CDR3 DNA reads TGTGCCAGCTCCGGGACAGTATATTCACCCCTCCACTTT.

The V gene is TRBV29-1, the J gene TRBJ2-5, with a possible D match to TRBD2 (6 bases). Trimming pared 4 bases from V and 0 bases from J, leaving 6 bases between. Germline CDR1 SQVTM, CDR2 ANQGSEA. This CDR3 contains 12 residues. The DNA of the CDR3 is TGCAGCGTTGGGGGGGACCAAGAGACCCAGTACTTC. Encoded protein: CSVGGDQETQYF. Full variable domain (missing parts from reference TRBV29-1 and TRBJ2-5): SAVISQKPSRDICQRGTSLTIQCQVDSQVTMMFWYRQQPGQSLTLIATANQGSEATYESGFVIDKFPISRPNLTFSTLTVSNMSPEDSSIYLCSVGGDQETQYFGPGTRLLVL.

The rearrangement joins TRBV19 to TRBJ1-2; TRBD1 matches 10 bases. The CDR3 contains 15 residues. Trimming at V came to 9 bases and at J to 7 bases, leaving 14 bases not matched to a gene. The germline V gene encodes CDR1 LNHDA and CDR2 SQIVND (reference sequence). The DNA for the CDR3 is TGTGCCAGCAAAACGCCGGGACAGGGGTTGGGTGGCTACACCTTC. Its protein product is CASKTPGQGLGGYTF.